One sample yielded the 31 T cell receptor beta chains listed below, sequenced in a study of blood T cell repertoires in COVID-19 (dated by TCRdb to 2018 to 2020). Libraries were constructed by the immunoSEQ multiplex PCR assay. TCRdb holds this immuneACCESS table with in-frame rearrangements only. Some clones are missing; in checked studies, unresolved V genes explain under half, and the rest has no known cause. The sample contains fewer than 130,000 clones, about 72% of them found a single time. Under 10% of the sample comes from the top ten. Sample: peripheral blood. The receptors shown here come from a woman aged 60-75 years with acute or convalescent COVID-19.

The CDR3 DNA reads TGTGCCAGCAGCAACTGGGAAGGACGTCAGGGTGAGGAAAAACTGTTTTTT. Translating it yields CASSNWEGRQGEEKLFF. This sequence joins TRBV21-1 and TRBJ1-4; TRBD1 was called by the table and not checked on the DNA. TRBV21-1 is classified as a pseudogene. This CDR3 is built from 17 residues.

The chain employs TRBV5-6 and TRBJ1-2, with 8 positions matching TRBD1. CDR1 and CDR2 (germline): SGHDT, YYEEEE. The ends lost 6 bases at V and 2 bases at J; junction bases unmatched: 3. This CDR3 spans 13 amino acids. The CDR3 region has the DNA TGTGCCAGCACCTGGACAGGGAACTATGGCTACACCTTC. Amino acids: CASTWTGNYGYTF.

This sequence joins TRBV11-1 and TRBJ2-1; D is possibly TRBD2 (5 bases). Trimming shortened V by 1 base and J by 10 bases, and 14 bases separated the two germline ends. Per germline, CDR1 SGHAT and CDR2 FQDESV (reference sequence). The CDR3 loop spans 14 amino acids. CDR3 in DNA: TGTGCCAGCAGCTTAGGGGCAGTCGGGGAGGAGCAGTTCTTC. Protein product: CASSLGAVGEEQFF.

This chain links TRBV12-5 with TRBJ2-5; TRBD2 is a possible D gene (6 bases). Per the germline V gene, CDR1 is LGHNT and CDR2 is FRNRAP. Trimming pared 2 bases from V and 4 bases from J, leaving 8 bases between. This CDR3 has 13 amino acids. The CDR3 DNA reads TGTGCTAGTGGTTTGTTGGGGGGAGAGACCCAGTACTTC. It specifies CASGLLGGETQYF.

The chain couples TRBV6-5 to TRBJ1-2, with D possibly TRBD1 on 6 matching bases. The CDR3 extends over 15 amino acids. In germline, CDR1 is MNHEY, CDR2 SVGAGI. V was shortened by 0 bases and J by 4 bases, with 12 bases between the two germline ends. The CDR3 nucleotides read TGTGCCAGCAGTTACTCACAGGGTGGAGGCTATGGCTACACCTTC. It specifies CASSYSQGGGYGYTF.

The CDR3 reads CASSSGGGQETQYF. The CDR3 DNA reads as TGCGCCAGCAGCTCGGGGGGAGGTCAAGAGACCCAGTACTTC. The chain uses TRBV5-1 and TRBJ2-5, with 7 bases aligning to TRBD2. The J segment lost 2 bases and the V segment lost 3 bases, leaving 4 bases of the junction unmatched. CDR3 length equals 14 residues. Germline CDR1 SGHRS, CDR2 YFSETQ.

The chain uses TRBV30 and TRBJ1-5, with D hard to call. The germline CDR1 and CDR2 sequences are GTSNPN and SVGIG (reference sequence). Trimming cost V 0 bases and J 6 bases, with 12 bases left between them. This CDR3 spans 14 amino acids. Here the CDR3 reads CAWSVPGLGQPQHF. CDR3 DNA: TGTGCCTGGAGTGTACCCGGGTTAGGTCAGCCCCAGCATTTT.

In nucleotides, the CDR3 is TGTGCCAGCACCGGTTTAGCGGGGGGGGGTATCGCTGATACGCAGTATTTT. It specifies CASTGLAGGGIADTQYF. This chain uses TRBV5-4 with TRBJ2-3, with 11 bases aligning to TRBD2. V lost 6 bases and J lost 6; bases outside the gene matches: 15. The CDR3 extends over 17 amino acids. The germline V gene has CDR1 SGHNT and CDR2 YYREEE (reference sequence).

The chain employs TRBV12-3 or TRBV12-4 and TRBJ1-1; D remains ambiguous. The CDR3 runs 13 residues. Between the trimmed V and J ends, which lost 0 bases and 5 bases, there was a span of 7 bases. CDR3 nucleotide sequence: TGTGCCAGCAGTTTAGCGCCACAAACTGAAGCTTTCTTT. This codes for CASSLAPQTEAFF.

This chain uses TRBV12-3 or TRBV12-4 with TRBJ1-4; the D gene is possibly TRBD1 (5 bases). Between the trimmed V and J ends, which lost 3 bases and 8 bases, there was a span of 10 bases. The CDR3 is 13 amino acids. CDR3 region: CASSFGRDEKLFF. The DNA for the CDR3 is TGTGCCAGCAGTTTTGGGCGGGACGAAAAACTGTTTTTT.

The CDR3 protein is CASIGGYYNEQFF. DNA of the CDR3: TGTGCCAGCATCGGGGGGTACTACAATGAGCAGTTCTTC. The chain has TRBV2 and TRBJ2-1; 7 bases agree with TRBD2. V shed 7 bases, J shed 3 bases, and the junction held 3 bases outside the gene matches. Looked up from germline, CDR1 is SNHLY and CDR2 is FYNNEI. The CDR3 is 13 residues long. Full variable domain (remainder filled in from reference TRBV2 and TRBJ2-1): EPEVTQTPSHQVTQMGQEVILRCVPISNHLYFYWYRQILGQKVEFLVSFYNNEISEKSEIFDDQFSVERPDGSNFTLKIRSTKLEDSAMYFCASIGGYYNEQFFGPGTRLTVL.

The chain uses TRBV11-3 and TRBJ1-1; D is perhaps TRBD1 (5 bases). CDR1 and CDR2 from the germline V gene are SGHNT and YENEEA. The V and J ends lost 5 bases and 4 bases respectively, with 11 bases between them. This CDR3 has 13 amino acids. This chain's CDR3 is CASSRRRGTEAFF. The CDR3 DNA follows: TGTGCCAGCAGCCGGAGGAGGGGCACTGAAGCTTTCTTT. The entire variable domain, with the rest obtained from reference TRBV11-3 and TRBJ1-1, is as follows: EAGVVQSPRYKIIEKKQPVAFWCNPISGHNTLYWYLQNLGQGPELLIRYENEEAVDDSQLPKDRFSAERLKGVDSTLKIQPAELGDSAVYLCASSRRRGTEAFFGQGTRLTVV.

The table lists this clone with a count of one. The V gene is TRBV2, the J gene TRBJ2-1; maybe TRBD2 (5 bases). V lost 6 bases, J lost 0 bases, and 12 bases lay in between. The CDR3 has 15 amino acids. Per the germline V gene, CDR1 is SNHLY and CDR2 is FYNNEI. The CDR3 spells CASRVAPSSYNEQFF. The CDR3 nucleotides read TGTGCCAGCAGGGTAGCGCCTAGCTCCTACAATGAGCAGTTCTTC.

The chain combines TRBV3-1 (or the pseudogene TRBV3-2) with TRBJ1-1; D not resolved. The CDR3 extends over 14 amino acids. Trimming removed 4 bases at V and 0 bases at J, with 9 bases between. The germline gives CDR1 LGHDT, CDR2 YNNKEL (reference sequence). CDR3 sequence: CASSLRMMNTEAFF. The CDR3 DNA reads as TGTGCCAGCAGCCTCAGGATGATGAACACTGAAGCTTTCTTT.

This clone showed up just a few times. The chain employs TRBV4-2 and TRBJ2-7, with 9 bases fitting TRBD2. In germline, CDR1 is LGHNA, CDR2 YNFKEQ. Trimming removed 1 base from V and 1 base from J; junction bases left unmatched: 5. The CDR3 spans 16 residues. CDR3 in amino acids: CASSQGVSGGSYEQYF. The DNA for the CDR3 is TGTGCCAGCAGCCAAGGGGTAAGCGGGGGGTCCTACGAGCAGTACTTC.

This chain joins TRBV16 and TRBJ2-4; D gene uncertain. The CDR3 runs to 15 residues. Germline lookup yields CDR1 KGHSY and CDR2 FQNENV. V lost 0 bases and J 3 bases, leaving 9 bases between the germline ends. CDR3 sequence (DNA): TGTGCCAGCAGCCAATCGCGCGGTTACAAAAACATTCAGTACTTC. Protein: CASSQSRGYKNIQYF.

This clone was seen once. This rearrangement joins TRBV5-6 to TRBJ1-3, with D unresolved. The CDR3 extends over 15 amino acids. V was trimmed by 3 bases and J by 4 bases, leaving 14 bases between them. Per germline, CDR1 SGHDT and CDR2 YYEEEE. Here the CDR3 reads CASSSTTTGGNTIYF. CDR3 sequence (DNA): TGTGCCAGCAGCTCGACGACTACGGGAGGAAACACCATATATTTT.

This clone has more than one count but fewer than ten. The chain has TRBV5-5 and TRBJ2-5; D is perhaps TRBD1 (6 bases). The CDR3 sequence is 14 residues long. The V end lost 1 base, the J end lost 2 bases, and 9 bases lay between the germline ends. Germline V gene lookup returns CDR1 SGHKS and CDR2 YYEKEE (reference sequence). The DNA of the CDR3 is TGTGCCAGCAGCTTGCCCGGACAGCAAGAGACCCAGTACTTC. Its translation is CASSLPGQQETQYF.

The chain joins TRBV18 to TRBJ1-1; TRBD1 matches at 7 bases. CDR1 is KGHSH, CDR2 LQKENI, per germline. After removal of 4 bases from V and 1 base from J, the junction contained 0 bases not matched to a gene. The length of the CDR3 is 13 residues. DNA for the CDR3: TGTGCCAGCTCACGGGACAGGAACACTGAAGCTTTCTTT. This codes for CASSRDRNTEAFF.

CDR3 protein: CASSRALGAGDTQYF. The CDR3 bases are TGTGCCAGCAGTCGAGCGTTGGGGGCCGGAGATACGCAGTATTTT. The chain recombines TRBV6-2 or TRBV6-3 with TRBJ2-3; D is possibly TRBD1 (6 bases). The CDR3 is 15 residues long. Germline V lookup: CDR1 MNHEY, CDR2 SVGEGT. Deletions cut 5 bases from V and 5 bases from J, with 17 bases between.

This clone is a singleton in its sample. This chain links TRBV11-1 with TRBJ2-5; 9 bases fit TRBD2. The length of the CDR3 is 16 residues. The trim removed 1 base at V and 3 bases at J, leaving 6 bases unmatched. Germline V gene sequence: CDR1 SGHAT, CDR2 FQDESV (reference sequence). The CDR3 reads CASSLVSGGPKETQYF. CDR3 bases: TGTGCCAGCAGCTTAGTAAGCGGGGGGCCCAAAGAGACCCAGTACTTC.

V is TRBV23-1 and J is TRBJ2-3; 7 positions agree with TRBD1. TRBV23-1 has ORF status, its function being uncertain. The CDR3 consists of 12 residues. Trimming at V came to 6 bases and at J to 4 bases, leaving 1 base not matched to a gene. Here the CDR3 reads CASRQGSDTQYF. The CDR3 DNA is TGCGCCAGCAGACAGGGGTCAGATACGCAGTATTTT.

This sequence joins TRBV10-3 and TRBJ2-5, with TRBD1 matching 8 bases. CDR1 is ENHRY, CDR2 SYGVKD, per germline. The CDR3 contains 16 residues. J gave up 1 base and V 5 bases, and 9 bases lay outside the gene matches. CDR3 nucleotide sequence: TGTGCCATCAGTTCCAATCCCGGGACAGGCCAAGAGACCCAGTACTTC. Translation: CAISSNPGTGQETQYF.

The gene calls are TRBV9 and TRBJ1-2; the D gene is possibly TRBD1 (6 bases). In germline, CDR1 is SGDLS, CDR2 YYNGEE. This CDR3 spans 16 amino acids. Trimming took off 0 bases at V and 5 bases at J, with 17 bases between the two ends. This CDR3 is CASSVEGQQLGYGYTF. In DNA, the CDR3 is TGTGCCAGCAGCGTAGAGGGACAACAATTAGGGTATGGCTACACCTTC.

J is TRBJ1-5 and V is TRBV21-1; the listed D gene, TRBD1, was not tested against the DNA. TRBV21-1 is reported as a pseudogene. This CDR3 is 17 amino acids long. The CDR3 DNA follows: TGTGCCAGCAGCAAAGCTGGGGCGCAGGGGCCCAATCAGCCCCAGCATTTT. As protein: CASSKAGAQGPNQPQHF.

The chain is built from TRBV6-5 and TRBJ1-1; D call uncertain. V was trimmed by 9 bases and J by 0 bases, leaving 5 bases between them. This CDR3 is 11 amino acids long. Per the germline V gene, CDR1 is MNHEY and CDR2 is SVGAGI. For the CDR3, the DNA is TGTGCCAGTCAATTGAACACTGAAGCTTTCTTT. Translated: CASQLNTEAFF.

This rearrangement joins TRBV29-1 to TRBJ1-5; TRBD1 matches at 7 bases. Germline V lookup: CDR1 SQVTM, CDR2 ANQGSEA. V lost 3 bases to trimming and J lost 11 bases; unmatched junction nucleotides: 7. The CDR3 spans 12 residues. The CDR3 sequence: CSVEIFQGAQHF. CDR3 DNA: TGCAGCGTTGAGATCTTCCAGGGGGCCCAGCATTTT.

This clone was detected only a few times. The chain's CDR3 is CASSLATQETQYF. CDR3 bases: TGTGCCAGCAGCTTAGCCACTCAAGAGACCCAGTACTTC. The chain employs TRBV7-3 and TRBJ2-5; D remains unclear. The CDR3 runs 13 residues. Between the trimmed V and J ends, which lost 2 bases and 2 bases, there was a span of 6 bases. The germline CDR1 and CDR2 sequences are SGHTA and FQGTGA. The complete variable domain, with remaining parts taken from reference TRBV7-3 and TRBJ2-5, reads GAGVSQTPSNKVTEKGKYVELRCDPISGHTALYWYRQSLGQGPEFLIYFQGTGAADDSGLPNDRFFAVRPEGSVSTLKIQRTERGDSAVYLCASSLATQETQYFGPGTRLLVL.

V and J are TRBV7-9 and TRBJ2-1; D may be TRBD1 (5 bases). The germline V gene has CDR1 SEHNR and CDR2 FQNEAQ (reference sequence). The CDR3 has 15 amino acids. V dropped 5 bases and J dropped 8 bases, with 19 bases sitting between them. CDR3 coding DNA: TGTGCCAGCAGCATTAATAGGCAGGGTTGGCATGAGCAGTTCTTC. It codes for CASSINRQGWHEQFF.

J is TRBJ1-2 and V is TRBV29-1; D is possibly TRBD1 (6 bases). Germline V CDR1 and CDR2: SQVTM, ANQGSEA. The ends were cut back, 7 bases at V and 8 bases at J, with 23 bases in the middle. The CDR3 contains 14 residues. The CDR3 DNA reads TGCAGCGGCGGGGGCGCCCGAGGGGTAAGGGGCTACACCTTC. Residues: CSGGGARGVRGYTF. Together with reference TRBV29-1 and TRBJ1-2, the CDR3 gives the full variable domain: SAVISQKPSRDICQRGTSLTIQCQVDSQVTMMFWYRQQPGQSLTLIATANQGSEATYESGFVIDKFPISRPNLTFSTLTVSNMSPEDSSIYLCSGGGARGVRGYTFGSGTRLTVV.

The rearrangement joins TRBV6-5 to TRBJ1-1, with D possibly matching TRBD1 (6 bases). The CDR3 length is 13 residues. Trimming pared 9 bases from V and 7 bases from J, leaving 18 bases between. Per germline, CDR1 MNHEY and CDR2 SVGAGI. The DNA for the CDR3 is TGTGCCAGTCAAAAGCAGGGGATCAATGAAGCTTTCTTT. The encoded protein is CASQKQGINEAFF.